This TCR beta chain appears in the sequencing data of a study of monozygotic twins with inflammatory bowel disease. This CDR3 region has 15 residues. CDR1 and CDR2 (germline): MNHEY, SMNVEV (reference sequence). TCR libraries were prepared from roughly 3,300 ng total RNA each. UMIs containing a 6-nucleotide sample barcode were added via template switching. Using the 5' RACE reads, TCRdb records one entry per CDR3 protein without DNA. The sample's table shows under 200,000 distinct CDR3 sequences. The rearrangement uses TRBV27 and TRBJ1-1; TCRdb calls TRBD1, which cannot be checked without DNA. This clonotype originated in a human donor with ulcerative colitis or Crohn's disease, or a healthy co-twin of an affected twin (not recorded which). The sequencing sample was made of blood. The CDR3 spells CASSPRQLLDTEAFF.